This TCR beta chain was obtained from a study of blood T cell repertoires in COVID-19. Assignment of participants to cohorts was predicated upon participant-reported clinical history. Participants in the exposed group had met a COVID-19 case in the 2 weeks before joining the study. In the authors' methods: Reference gene primer amplification yielded estimated nucleated cell counts. Assay used: immunoSEQ multiplex PCR; TCRdb lists only in-frame clones, some missing. D and trimming were read from the DNA, whereas the V and J calls and clone size are those reported in that table. The profile covers about 350,000 clones, with almost 90% appearing a single time and 1% taken by the ten largest. From germline, CDR1 is SQVTM and CDR2 ANQGSEA. The CDR3 covers 15 residues. Trimming cost V 2 bases and J 5 bases, with 15 bases left between them.

The clonotype was recovered from a woman between 25 and 40 years old who had been exposed to COVID-19. The sample consisted of PBMCs or T cells enriched from blood (not recorded which). The J gene is TRBJ2-2, the V gene TRBV29-1; D is possibly TRBD2 (7 bases). The CDR3: CSVEIFRGGTGELFF. Written as DNA, the CDR3 is TGCAGCGTTGAAATTTTCAGGGGAGGGACCGGGGAGCTGTTTTTT.